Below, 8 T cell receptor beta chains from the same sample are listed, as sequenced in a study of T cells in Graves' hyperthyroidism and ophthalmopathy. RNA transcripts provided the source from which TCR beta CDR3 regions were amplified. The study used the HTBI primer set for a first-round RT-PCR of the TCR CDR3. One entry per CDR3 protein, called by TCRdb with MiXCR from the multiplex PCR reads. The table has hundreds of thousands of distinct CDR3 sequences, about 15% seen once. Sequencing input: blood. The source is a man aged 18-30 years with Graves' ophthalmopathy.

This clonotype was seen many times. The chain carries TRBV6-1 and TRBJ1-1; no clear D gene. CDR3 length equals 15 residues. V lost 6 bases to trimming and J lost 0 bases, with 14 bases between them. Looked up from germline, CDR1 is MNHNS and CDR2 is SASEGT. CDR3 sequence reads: CASRLQIDLNTEAFF. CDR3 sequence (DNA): TGTGCCAGCAGACTACAGATCGATCTGAACACTGAAGCTTTCTTT.

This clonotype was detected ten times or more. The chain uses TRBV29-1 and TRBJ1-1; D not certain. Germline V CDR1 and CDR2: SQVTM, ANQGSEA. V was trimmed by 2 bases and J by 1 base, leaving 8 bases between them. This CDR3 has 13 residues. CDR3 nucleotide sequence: TGCAGCGTTGAACCATGGGAGAACACTGAAGCTTTCTTT. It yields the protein CSVEPWENTEAFF.

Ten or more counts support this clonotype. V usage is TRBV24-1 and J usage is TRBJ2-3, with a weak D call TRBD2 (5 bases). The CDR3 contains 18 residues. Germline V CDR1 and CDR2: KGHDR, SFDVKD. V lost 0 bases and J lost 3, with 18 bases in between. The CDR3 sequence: CATSDLLFGIESTDTQYF. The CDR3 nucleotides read TGTGCCACCAGTGATTTGCTCTTCGGGATAGAGAGTACAGATACGCAGTATTTT.

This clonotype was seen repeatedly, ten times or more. The CDR3, as DNA: TGTGCCAGCAGCTCCGGACAGCGTACTAGCGAGCAGTACTTC. The encoded protein is CASSSGQRTSEQYF. The chain carries TRBV11-2 and TRBJ2-7, with D perhaps matching TRBD1 (6 bases). Germline loops: CDR1 SGHAT, CDR2 FQNNGV. The CDR3 spans 14 residues. The V end was cut by 4 bases, the J end by 6 bases, with 16 bases between.

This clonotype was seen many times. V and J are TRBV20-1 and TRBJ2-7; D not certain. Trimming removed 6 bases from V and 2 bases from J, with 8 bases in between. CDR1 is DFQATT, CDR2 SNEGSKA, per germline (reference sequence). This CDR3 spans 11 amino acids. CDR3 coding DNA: TGCAGTGCCGGGCCCGCCTACGAGCAGTACTTC. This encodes CSAGPAYEQYF.

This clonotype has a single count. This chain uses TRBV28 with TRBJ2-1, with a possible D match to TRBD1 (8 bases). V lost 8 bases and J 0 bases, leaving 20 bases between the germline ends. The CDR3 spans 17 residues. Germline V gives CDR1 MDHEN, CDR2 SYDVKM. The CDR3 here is CASSGQGGGSSYNEQFF. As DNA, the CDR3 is TGTGCCAGCTCTGGACAGGGTGGCGGGAGCTCCTACAATGAGCAGTTCTTC.

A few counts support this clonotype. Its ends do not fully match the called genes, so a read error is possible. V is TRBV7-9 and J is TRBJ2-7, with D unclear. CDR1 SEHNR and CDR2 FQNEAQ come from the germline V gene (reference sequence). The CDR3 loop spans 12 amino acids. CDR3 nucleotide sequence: TGTACCAGCAGCTTGGGTTCCTACGAGCAGTACTTC. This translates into CTSSLGSYEQYF.

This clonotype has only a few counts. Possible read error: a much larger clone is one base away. Here the CDR3 reads CGAARGSYEQYF. The CDR3 DNA sequence: TGCGGTGCCGCGAGGGGATCCTACGAGCAGTACTTC. This sequence joins TRBV20-1 and TRBJ2-7, with D possibly being TRBD1 or TRBD2 (5 bases each). The CDR3 runs to 12 residues. CDR1 and CDR2 (germline): DFQATT, SNEGSKA (reference sequence).